This entry describes one T cell receptor (beta chain). Enrolment of Seattle patients took place during active infection, and they were followed longitudinally. These data are taken from a study of blood T cell repertoires in COVID-19. Germline loops: CDR1 LGHDT, CDR2 YNNKEL (reference sequence). The CDR3 has 14 residues. V dropped 5 bases and J dropped 4 bases, with 11 bases sitting between them. Only in-frame clones appear in the TCRdb table, and some are missing; sequencing was by immunoSEQ multiplex PCR. The sample holds 300,000 to 350,000 clones, more than 75% seen once. Sequences were obtained from peripheral blood. The clonotype comes from a woman between 50 and 59 years old with COVID-19, enrolled during active disease. The chain links TRBV3-1 (or the pseudogene TRBV3-2) to TRBJ2-2; D might be TRBD1 (6 bases). CDR3 residues: CASSTRDTTGELFF. CDR3 DNA: TGTGCCAGCAGCACCCGGGACACCACCGGGGAGCTGTTTTTT.